These 25 T cell receptor beta chains were all obtained from the same sample, sequenced in a study of cytomegalovirus exposure and HLA in healthy donors. Primers for the PCR totalled 60 Vbeta and 13 Jbeta. Profiling relied on immunoSEQ multiplex PCR, and the TCRdb table lists in-frame clones only, not all of them. This sample has 160,000 or so clones, with roughly two thirds found just once. Sequencing was performed on PBMCs. The receptors come from a woman in her 30s in good health and CMV-seronegative.

V is TRBV15 and J is TRBJ1-2, with D tentatively TRBD1 (5 bases). This CDR3 is built from 14 residues. V was pared by 0 bases and J by 6 bases, with 11 bases between. Per the germline V gene, CDR1 is LNHNV and CDR2 is YYDKDF (reference sequence). CDR3 region: CATSRDFNRHGYTF. In DNA, the CDR3 is TGTGCCACCAGCAGAGATTTCAACAGGCATGGCTACACCTTC. The whole variable domain, remainder taken from reference TRBV15 and TRBJ1-2, is DAMVIQNPRYQVTQFGKPVTLSCSQTLNHNVMYWYQQKSSQAPKLLFHYYDKDFNNEADTPDNFQSRRPNTSFCFLDIRSPGLGDTAMYLCATSRDFNRHGYTFGSGTRLTVV.

This chain connects TRBV30 to TRBJ2-3; the D gene is possibly TRBD2 (6 bases). The germline V and J ends were trimmed by 0 bases and 3 bases, with 13 bases remaining between them. The CDR3 is made up of 15 amino acids. Germline CDR1 reads GTSNPN; CDR2 reads SVGIG (reference sequence). CDR3 nucleotide sequence: TGTGCCTGGAGTGTACCGGGGGAGTTGACAGATACGCAGTATTTT. This sequence encodes CAWSVPGELTDTQYF.

The rearrangement uses TRBV4-1 and TRBJ2-1; maybe TRBD2 (7 bases). V lost 2 bases, J lost 6 bases, and 17 bases lay in between. The germline CDR1 and CDR2 sequences are MGHRA and YSYEKL. CDR3 size: 16 residues. The CDR3 sequence: CASSQWAGATSNEQFF. CDR3 bases: TGCGCCAGCAGCCAATGGGCGGGGGCCACCAGCAATGAGCAGTTCTTC.

The J gene is TRBJ2-2, the V gene TRBV9; the match to TRBD1 covers 8 bases. Looked up from germline, CDR1 is SGDLS and CDR2 is YYNGEE. With 3 bases clipped from V and 8 bases from J, the junction kept 15 bases outside the gene matches. The CDR3 loop spans 17 amino acids. The CDR3 protein is CASSDHPQGALLGELFF. DNA of the CDR3: TGTGCCAGCAGCGACCACCCGCAGGGGGCGCTTTTAGGGGAGCTGTTTTTT.

V gene TRBV11-2 combines with J gene TRBJ1-5; D is uncertain. The CDR3 runs 13 residues. CDR1 and CDR2 (germline): SGHAT, FQNNGV. Deletions cut 0 bases from V and 7 bases from J, with 7 bases between. CDR3 residues: CASSLDSYQPQHF. The CDR3 bases are TGTGCCAGCAGCTTAGATAGTTACCAGCCCCAGCATTTT.

This chain uses TRBV20-1 with TRBJ2-7, with D perhaps TRBD2 (6 bases). Deletions cut 5 bases from V and 9 bases from J, with 11 bases between. In germline, CDR1 is DFQATT, CDR2 SNEGSKA (reference sequence). The CDR3 contains 10 residues. The DNA of the CDR3 is TGCAGTGCTGGGGACGGGGGGCAGTACTTC. It yields the protein CSAGDGGQYF.

The chain uses TRBV5-6 and TRBJ2-7, with D possibly being TRBD2 (7 bases). V was clipped by 2 bases and J by 4 bases, with 13 bases between them. Germline V lookup: CDR1 SGHDT, CDR2 YYEEEE. The CDR3 consists of 14 residues. The CDR3 spells CASSFAGAVYEQYF. The CDR3 DNA sequence: TGTGCCAGCAGCTTCGCGGGGGCAGTGTACGAGCAGTACTTC.

The chain uses TRBV4-2 and TRBJ2-1, with D possibly being TRBD2 (5 bases). Germline CDR1 is LGHNA and CDR2 is YNFKEQ. CDR3 length: 14 residues. V was cut by 1 base and J by 9 bases, with 13 bases left in between. The CDR3 spells CASSQGPSGSEQFF. For the CDR3, the DNA is TGTGCCAGCAGCCAAGGACCAAGCGGCAGTGAGCAGTTCTTC.

This chain connects TRBV15 to TRBJ1-3; D is unclear. The V and J ends lost 0 bases and 3 bases respectively, with 18 bases between them. Per germline, CDR1 LNHNV and CDR2 YYDKDF (reference sequence). The CDR3 has 18 residues. In nucleotides, the CDR3 is TGTGCCACCAGCAGAGACGGAATACGAGGGAAGGGTGGAAACACCATATATTTT. It yields the protein CATSRDGIRGKGGNTIYF.

The V and J genes are TRBV25-1 and TRBJ2-2; D may be TRBD1 (6 bases). Trimming removed 4 bases from V and 5 bases from J, with 17 bases in between. CDR1 is MGHDK, CDR2 SYGVNS, per germline. The CDR3 loop spans 16 amino acids. The CDR3 DNA follows: TGTGCCAGCAGTGCCTGGGCAGGGGATGTGACCGGGGAGCTGTTTTTT. It specifies CASSAWAGDVTGELFF.

The V call is TRBV9, the J call TRBJ2-1; D may be TRBD2 (6 bases). CDR1 is SGDLS and CDR2 is YYNGEE in the germline V gene. V was cut by 0 bases and J by 9 bases, with 10 bases left in between. The CDR3 loop spans 13 amino acids. CDR3 nucleotide sequence: TGTGCCAGCAGCGTAGGGGGGGTAGGTGAGCAGTTCTTC. Amino acid sequence: CASSVGGVGEQFF.

CDR3 sequence reads: CASRLGLNYGYTF. The DNA for the CDR3 is TGTGCCAGTCGGTTGGGGCTTAACTATGGCTACACCTTC. The V call is TRBV6-7, the J call TRBJ1-2, with D perhaps TRBD1 (5 bases). TRBV6-7 carries the ORF label, with uncertain function. There are 13 residues in the CDR3. The V gene lost 9 bases and the J gene lost 1 base, with 12 bases spanning the gap.

The V gene is TRBV5-4, the J gene TRBJ1-2; 9 nucleotides align to TRBD1. Trimming took 2 bases from V and 6 from J; bases not matched to a gene: 11. CDR1 and CDR2 (germline): SGHNT, YYREEE (reference sequence). This CDR3 spans 16 amino acids. CDR3 in DNA: TGTGCCAGCAGCTTACTATGGGGACAGGGTTGGGATGGCTACACCTTC. This codes for CASSLLWGQGWDGYTF.

The chain employs TRBV6-1 and TRBJ2-6; D is undetermined. The CDR3 is made up of 13 amino acids. The germline V gene encodes CDR1 MNHNS and CDR2 SASEGT. Trimming left V 4 bases short and J 5 bases short, with 6 bases between. The DNA of the CDR3 is TGTGCCAGCAGTGTGGGCCGGGCCAACGTCCTGACTTTC. Its translation: CASSVGRANVLTF.

The rearrangement links TRBV5-1 to TRBJ2-5, with 9 nucleotides matching TRBD1. CDR3 size: 14 residues. Germline V CDR1 and CDR2: SGHRS, YFSETQ. Losses at the gene ends were 3 bases for V and 5 bases for J; bases not matched to a gene: 5. The CDR3 sequence: CASSWDRDLETQYF. CDR3 DNA sequence: TGCGCCAGCAGCTGGGACAGGGATTTGGAGACCCAGTACTTC.

The genes are TRBV11-2 and TRBJ2-6; D might be TRBD2 (5 bases). The CDR3 has 17 residues. The V end lost 2 bases, the J end lost 2 bases, and 13 bases lay between the germline ends. CDR1 SGHAT and CDR2 FQNNGV come from the germline V gene. The CDR3 DNA reads as TGTGCCAGCAGCTTAACTTTGAGGGCCCCTGGGGCCAACGTCCTGACTTTC. Residues: CASSLTLRAPGANVLTF.

The chain employs TRBV5-4 and TRBJ2-7; the match to TRBD2 covers 16 bases. The germline gives CDR1 SGHNT, CDR2 YYREEE (reference sequence). The CDR3 has 18 amino acids. Trimming at V came to 0 bases and at J to 5 bases, leaving 8 bases not matched to a gene. DNA of the CDR3: TGTGCCAGCAGCTTGGATGGGACTAGCGGGAGGGCCGACCACGAGCAGTACTTC. Protein: CASSLDGTSGRADHEQYF.

This clone has only a few counts. The chain uses TRBV10-3 and TRBJ1-1; the D gene is possibly TRBD1 (6 bases). This CDR3 comprises 13 residues. With 4 bases removed from V and 4 bases from J, the gap between germline ends came to 10 bases. Germline-derived CDR1 and CDR2 are ENHRY and SYGVKD. CDR3 amino acids: CAISGRGSTEAFF. CDR3 nucleotide sequence: TGTGCCATCAGTGGCAGGGGAAGCACTGAAGCTTTCTTT.

Note on this clone: It is likely a read error, because the conserved phenylalanine at the end of the CDR3 is missing. The DNA is left out, because the CDR3 cannot be placed on it with certainty; the CDR3 is given as TCRdb lists it. The rearrangement joins TRBV21-1 to TRBJ2-7; TRBD1, the table's D call, lacks a check against the DNA. TRBV21-1 is a documented pseudogene. The CDR3 sequence runs 12 residues, both termini included. CDR3 sequence: CASSTPGTACFL.

DNA of the CDR3: TGTGCCAGCAGCTTAGGAGGGAGGGTAGTCGACGAGCAGTACTTC. This encodes CASSLGGRVVDEQYF. V gene TRBV7-2 combines with J gene TRBJ2-7, with TRBD2 identical over 7 bases. Germline values: CDR1 SGHTA, CDR2 FQGNSA. The CDR3 runs to 15 residues. With 1 base clipped from V and 5 bases from J, the junction kept 8 bases outside the gene matches.

The chain has TRBV7-2 and TRBJ2-7; 11 bases map to TRBD2. J was trimmed by 7 bases and V by 5 bases; bases with no gene match: 10. Germline values: CDR1 SGHTA, CDR2 FQGNSA. This CDR3 is built from 15 residues. The CDR3 spells CASSPVAGGGGEQYF. The DNA for the CDR3 is TGTGCCAGCAGCCCGGTAGCGGGGGGGGGAGGGGAGCAGTACTTC.

This clone came up a few times. The rearrangement links TRBV29-1 to TRBJ2-1, with D hard to call. The V gene lost 6 bases and the J gene lost 0 bases, with 9 bases spanning the gap. The CDR3 contains 13 residues. CDR1 SQVTM and CDR2 ANQGSEA come from the germline V gene. CDR3 in amino acids: CSVEMSSYNEQFF. CDR3 bases: TGCAGCGTGGAGATGAGCTCCTACAATGAGCAGTTCTTC.

The chain is built from TRBV29-1 and TRBJ2-1; D is uncertain. V was cut by 1 base and J by 9 bases, with 7 bases left in between. Germline CDR1 reads SQVTM; CDR2 reads ANQGSEA. This CDR3 has 11 residues. CDR3 amino acids: CSVEVPSEQFF. The CDR3, as DNA: TGCAGCGTTGAAGTCCCGAGTGAGCAGTTCTTC.

This CDR3 reads CASSHGQASGETQYF. The CDR3 region has the DNA TGTGCCAGCAGCCACGGACAGGCGTCAGGAGAGACCCAGTACTTC. The chain couples TRBV7-2 to TRBJ2-5; 7 positions agree with TRBD1. Germline V gives CDR1 SGHTA, CDR2 FQGNSA. This CDR3 comprises 15 residues. With V trimmed by 5 bases and J by 4 bases, 10 bases remained unmatched. Complete variable domain (other parts from reference TRBV7-2 and TRBJ2-5): GAGVSQSPSNKVTEKGKDVELRCDPISGHTALYWYRQSLGQGLEFLIYFQGNSAPDKSGLPSDRFSAERTGGSVSTLTIQRTQQEDSAVYLCASSHGQASGETQYFGPGTRLLVL.

This rearrangement joins TRBV7-2 to TRBJ1-2; D is unclear. The V end lost 2 bases, the J end lost 7 bases, and 11 bases lay between the germline ends. The germline gives CDR1 SGHTA, CDR2 FQGNSA. The CDR3 sequence is 13 residues long. Written as DNA, the CDR3 is TGTGCCAGCAGCTTAATGGTTAGTGGTGGCTACACCTTC. Amino acid sequence: CASSLMVSGGYTF.